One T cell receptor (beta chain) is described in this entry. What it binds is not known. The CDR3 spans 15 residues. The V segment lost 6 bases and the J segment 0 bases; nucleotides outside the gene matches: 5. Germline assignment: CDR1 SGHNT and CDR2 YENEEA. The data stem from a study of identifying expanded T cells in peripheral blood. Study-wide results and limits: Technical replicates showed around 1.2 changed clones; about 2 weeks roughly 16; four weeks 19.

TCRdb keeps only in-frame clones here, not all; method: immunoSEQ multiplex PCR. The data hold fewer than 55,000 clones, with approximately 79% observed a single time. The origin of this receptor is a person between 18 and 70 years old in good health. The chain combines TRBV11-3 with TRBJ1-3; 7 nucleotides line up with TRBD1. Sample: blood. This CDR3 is CASSWDSLSGNTIYF. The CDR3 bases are TGTGCCAGCAGTTGGGACAGCCTCTCTGGAAACACCATATATTTT. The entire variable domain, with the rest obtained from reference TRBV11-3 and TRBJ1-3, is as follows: EAGVVQSPRYKIIEKKQPVAFWCNPISGHNTLYWYLQNLGQGPELLIRYENEEAVDDSQLPKDRFSAERLKGVDSTLKIQPAELGDSAVYLCASSWDSLSGNTIYFGEGSWLTVV.